This T cell receptor beta chain was sequenced in a study of T cell responses to AZD1222 COVID-19 vaccine (dated by TCRdb to about 2021). Context from the whole study: AZD1222 recipients whose second dose came at about 4 weeks and those whose second dose came at about 12 weeks were combined into one group, since spike-specific TCR depth and breadth did not differ between the two schedules. TCR sequencing covered about 230 trial participants: 200 to 210 given two doses of AZD1222 and 26 given two doses of MenACWY control vaccine. Trial participants were enrolled by age into 18-55, 56-69 and 70-plus year subgroups, with roughly 160, 29 and 62 TCR-sequenced participants respectively. What the work shows at the level of the full study, not this receptor alone: In the small 56-69-year group, the increase in depth fell short of significance, most likely because of low power. Epitopes outside the regions mutated in the B.1.351 and B.1.1.7 variants were reportedly recognized by nearly half of the unique spike-specific TCRs. Participants were mostly white British and included more females than males, and it was suggested by the authors that clonal diversity may have been underestimated. The vaccine-associated CD4 TCRs covered the entire spike protein, and the dominant responses fell in regions 160-218 and 743-854. Conclusions about previously exposed vaccinees were limited because only six AZD1222 recipients were SARS-CoV-2 seropositive at baseline. Because no day 14 peak-response samples were available, the repertoires could be characterized only after the peak T cell response. After two AZD1222 doses, both the breadth and the depth of spike-specific TCRs were significantly higher than at day 0 and than in MenACWY recipients.

This clone was seen only a few times. Its recognized antigen is unknown. No base quality information exists; no much larger clone differs at one position. The CDR3 regions of human TCRbeta chains were analyzed by immunosequencing. Concerning the study's data processing: TCRs in the repertoires were matched against a reference library of SARS-CoV-2-specific TCRs that had been generated with the MIRA antigen-specificity platform. Breadth meant the fraction of unique TCRs that were SARS-CoV-2-associated, whereas depth meant the fraction of total T cells that were SARS-CoV-2-associated. Using the MIRA data, every spike-specific TCR was mapped to the spike region that the TCR reacted to and assigned to either a CD4 or a CD8 class. Log10-transformed breadth and depth values were compared by one-way ANOVA with Sidak's multiple comparisons tests. TCRdb re-hosts the immuneACCESS table, in-frame sequences only. Its copies lack some clones; in the studies checked, an unresolved V gene accounts for under half of them, and the cause for the rest is not known. The DNA was the basis for D and trimming; V, J and clone size are from that table. Counted in this sample were around 84,000 clones; about 90% of them appeared once. Clones ranked in the top ten supply around 1.5% of the sample.

This specimen's time point label, interpreted: baseline before first vaccination. Vaccinee samples came from UK trials COV001 and COV002, including a single-blind randomized controlled phase 2/3 trial of AZD1222 (ChAdOx1 nCoV-19) in healthy adults. For TCRbeta chain sequencing, PBMC samples from trial participants were taken at day 0 and at day 28 after the second dose. The material sequenced was peripheral blood, taken on day 0 of AZD1222 vaccination. The TCR comes from an adult in good health.

CDR3 sequence: CASSFGLAGEVGETQYF. The DNA is TGTGCCAGCAGTTTCGGACTAGCGGGAGAGGTGGGGGAGACCCAGTACTTC. The chain joins TRBV7-3 to TRBJ2-5; the junction holds 13 bases that match TRBD2. The CDR3, cysteine through phenylalanine, is 17 amino acids long. The CDR3 DNA has 51 bases and is translated from base 1. V is trimmed back by 6 bases and J by 5 bases, and the junction contains 12 bases that no gene match accounts for. From the germline V gene, CDR1 is SGHTA and CDR2 is FQGTGA.